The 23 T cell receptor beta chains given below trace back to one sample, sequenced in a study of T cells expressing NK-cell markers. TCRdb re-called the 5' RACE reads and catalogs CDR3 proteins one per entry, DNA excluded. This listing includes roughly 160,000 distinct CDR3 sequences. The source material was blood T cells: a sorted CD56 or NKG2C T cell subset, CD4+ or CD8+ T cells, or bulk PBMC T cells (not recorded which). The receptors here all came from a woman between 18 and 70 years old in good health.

The CDR3 loop reads CASSYRFTGTRTGELFF. J is TRBJ2-2 and V is TRBV6-5; TCRdb proposes TRBD2, but this gene call is untestable without DNA. CDR1 is MNHEY and CDR2 is SVGAGI in the germline V gene. This CDR3 comprises 17 residues.

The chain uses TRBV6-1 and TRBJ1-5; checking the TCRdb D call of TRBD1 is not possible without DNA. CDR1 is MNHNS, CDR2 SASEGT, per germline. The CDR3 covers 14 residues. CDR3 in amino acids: CASTDRALNQPQHF.

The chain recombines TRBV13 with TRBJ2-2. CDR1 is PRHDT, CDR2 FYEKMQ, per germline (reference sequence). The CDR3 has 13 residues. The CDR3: CASSEVGTGELFF.

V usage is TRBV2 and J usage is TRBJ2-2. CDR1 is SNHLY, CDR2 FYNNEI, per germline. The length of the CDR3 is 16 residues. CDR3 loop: CASSVGSFIRTGELFF.

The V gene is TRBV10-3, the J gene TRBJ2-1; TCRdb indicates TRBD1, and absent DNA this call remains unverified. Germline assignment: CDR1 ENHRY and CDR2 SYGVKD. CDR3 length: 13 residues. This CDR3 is CAISDFGGFEQFF.

CDR3 sequence reads: CAWVFDRGGYGYTF. V and J are TRBV30 and TRBJ1-2; TCRdb's D call, TRBD1, is unchecked because there is no DNA. CDR3 length: 14 residues. The germline V gene encodes CDR1 GTSNPN and CDR2 SVGIG (reference sequence).

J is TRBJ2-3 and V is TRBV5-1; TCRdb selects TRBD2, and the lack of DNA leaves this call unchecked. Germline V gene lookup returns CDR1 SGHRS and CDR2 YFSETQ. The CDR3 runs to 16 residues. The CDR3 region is CASSIILAGVTDTQYF.

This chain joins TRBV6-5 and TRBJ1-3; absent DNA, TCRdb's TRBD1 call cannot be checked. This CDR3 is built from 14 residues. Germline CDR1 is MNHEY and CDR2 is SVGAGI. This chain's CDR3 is CASSSGRSGNTIYF.

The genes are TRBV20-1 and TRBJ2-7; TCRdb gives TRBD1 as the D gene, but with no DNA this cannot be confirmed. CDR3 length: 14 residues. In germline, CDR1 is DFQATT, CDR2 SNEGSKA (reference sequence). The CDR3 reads CSARSLRGEDEQYF.

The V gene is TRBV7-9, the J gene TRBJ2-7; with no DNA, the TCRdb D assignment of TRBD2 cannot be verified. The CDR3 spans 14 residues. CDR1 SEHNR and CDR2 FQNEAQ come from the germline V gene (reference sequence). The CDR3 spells CASSLAGGYYEQYF.

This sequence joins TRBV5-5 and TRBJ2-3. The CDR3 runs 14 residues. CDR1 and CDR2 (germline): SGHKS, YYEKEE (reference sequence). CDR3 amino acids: CASSSLAGLDTQYF.

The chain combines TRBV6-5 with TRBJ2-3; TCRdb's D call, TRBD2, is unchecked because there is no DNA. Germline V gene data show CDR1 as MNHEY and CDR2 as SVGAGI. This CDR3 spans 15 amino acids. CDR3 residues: CASSYSGGGTDTQYF.

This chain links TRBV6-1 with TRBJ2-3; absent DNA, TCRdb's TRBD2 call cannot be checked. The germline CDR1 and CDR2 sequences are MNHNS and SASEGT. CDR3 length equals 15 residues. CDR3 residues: CASSLSGGAGDTQYF.

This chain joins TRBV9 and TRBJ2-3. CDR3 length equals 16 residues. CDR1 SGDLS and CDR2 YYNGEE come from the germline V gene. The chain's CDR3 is CASSVADRASTDTQYF.

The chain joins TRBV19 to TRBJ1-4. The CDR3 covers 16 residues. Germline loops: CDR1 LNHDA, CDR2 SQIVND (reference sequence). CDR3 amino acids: CASITDSGRWGEKLFF.

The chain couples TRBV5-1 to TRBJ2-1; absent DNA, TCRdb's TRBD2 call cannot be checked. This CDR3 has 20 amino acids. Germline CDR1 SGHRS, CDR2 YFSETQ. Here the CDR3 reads CASSLTPGLAGGLFGSEQFF.

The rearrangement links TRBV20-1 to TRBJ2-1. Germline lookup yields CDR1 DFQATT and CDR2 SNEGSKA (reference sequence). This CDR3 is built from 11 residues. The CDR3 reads CSARWLGEQFF.

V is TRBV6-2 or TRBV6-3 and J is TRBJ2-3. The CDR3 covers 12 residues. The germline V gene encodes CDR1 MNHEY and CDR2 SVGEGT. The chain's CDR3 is CASSYRTDTQYF.

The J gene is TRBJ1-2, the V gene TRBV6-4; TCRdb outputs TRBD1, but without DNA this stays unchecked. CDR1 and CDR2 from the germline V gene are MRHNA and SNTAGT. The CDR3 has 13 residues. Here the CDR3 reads CASSDSPGGGYTF.

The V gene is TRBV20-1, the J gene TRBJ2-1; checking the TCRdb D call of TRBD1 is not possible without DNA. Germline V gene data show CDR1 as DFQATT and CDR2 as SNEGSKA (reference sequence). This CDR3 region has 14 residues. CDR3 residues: CSVSPIGARNEQFF.

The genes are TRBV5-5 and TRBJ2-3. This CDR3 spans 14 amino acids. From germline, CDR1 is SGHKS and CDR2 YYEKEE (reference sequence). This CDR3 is CASIKILSTDTQYF.

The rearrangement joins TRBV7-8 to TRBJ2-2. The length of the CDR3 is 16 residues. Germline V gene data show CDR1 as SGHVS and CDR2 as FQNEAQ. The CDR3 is CASSLTRSGVTGELFF.

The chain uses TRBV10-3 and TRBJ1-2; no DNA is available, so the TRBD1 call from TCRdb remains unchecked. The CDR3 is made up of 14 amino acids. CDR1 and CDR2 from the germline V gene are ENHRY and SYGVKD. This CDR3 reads CAITGGAASHGYTF.